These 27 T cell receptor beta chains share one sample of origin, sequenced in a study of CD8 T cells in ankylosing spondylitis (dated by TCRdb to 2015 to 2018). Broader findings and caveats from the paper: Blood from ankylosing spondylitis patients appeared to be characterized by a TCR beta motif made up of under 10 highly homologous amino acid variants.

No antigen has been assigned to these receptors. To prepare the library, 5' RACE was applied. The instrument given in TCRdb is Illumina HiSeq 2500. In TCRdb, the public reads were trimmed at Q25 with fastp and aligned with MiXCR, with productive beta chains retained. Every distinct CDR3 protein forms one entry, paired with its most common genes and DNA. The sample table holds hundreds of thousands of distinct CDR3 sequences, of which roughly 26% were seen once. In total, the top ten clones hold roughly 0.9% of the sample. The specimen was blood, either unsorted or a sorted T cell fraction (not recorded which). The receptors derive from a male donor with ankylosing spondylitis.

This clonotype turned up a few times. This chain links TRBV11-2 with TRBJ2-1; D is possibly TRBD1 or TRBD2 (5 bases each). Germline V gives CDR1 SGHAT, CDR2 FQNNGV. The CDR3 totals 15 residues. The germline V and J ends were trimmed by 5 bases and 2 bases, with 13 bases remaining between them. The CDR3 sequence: CASSLPGTAYNEQFF. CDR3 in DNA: TGTGCCAGCAGCCTTCCCGGGACGGCCTACAATGAGCAGTTCTTC.

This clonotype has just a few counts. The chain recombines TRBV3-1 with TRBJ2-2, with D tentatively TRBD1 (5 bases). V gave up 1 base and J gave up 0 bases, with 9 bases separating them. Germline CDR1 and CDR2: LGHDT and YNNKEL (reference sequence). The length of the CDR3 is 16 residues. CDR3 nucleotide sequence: TGTGCCAGCAGCCAAGGGGGCGGAGCGAACACCGGGGAGCTGTTTTTT. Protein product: CASSQGGGANTGELFF.

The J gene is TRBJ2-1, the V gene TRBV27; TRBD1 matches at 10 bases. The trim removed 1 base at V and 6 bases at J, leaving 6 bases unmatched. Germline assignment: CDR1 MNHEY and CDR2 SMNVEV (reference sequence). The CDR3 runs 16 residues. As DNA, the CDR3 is TGTGCCAGCAGTTTATGGGCACGGGACAGGGGCAATGAGCAGTTCTTC. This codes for CASSLWARDRGNEQFF.

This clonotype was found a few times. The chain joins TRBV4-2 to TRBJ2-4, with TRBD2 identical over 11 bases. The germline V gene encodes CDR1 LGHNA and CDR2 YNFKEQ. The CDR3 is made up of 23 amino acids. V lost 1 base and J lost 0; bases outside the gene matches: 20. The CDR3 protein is CASSQVISRPTSGILVAKNIQYF. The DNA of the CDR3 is TGTGCCAGCAGCCAAGTCATTTCCCGACCGACTAGCGGGATACTTGTAGCCAAAAACATTCAGTACTTC.

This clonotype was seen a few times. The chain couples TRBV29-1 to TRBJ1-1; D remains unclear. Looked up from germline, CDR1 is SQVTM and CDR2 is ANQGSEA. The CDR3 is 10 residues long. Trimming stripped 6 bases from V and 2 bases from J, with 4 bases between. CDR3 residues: CSVLNTEAFF. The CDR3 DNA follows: TGCAGCGTCCTAAACACTGAAGCTTTCTTT.

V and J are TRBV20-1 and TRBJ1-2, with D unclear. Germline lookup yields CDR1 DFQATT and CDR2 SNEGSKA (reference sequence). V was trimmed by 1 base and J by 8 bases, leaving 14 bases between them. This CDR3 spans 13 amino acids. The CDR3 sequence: CSARGRLIVGYTF. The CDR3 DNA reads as TGCAGTGCTAGAGGAAGGTTAATAGTGGGCTACACCTTC.

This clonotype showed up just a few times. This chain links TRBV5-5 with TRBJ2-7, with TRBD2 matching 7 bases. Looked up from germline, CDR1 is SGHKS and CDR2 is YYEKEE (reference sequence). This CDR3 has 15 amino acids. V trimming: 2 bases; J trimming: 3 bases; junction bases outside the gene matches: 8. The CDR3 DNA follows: TGTGCCAGCAGCTTTGGAAGTCTAGCGGACTACGAGCAGTACGTC. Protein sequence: CASSFGSLADYEQYV.

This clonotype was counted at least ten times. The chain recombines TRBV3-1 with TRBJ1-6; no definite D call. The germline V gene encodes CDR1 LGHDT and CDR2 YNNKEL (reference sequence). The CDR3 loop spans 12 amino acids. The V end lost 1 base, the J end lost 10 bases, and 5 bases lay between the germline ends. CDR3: CASSQVGSPLHF. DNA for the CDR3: TGTGCCAGCAGCCAAGTAGGCTCACCCCTCCACTTT.

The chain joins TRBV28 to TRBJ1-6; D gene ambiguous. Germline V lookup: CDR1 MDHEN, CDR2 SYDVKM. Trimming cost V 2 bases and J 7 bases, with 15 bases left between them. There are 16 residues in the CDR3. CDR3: CASSLPIGRWNSPLHF. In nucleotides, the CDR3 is TGTGCCAGCAGTTTACCGATTGGGAGATGGAATTCACCCCTCCACTTT.

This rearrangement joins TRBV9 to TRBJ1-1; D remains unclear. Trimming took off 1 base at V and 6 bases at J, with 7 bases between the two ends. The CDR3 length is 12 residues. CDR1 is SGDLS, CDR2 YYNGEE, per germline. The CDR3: CASSVSGAEAFF. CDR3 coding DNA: TGTGCCAGCAGCGTAAGTGGCGCTGAAGCTTTCTTT.

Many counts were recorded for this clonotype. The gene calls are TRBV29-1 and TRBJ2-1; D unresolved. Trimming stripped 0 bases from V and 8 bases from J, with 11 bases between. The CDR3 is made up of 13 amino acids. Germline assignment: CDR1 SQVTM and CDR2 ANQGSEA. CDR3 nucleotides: TGCAGCGTTGAAGACGCTGTGCCAGATGAGCAGTTCTTC. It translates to CSVEDAVPDEQFF.

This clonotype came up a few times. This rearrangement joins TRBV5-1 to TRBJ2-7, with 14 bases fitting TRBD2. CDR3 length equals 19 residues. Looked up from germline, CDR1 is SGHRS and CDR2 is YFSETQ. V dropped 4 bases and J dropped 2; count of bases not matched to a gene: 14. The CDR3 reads CASSTNPTSGRAIPYEQYF. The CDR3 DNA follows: TGCGCCAGCAGCACAAACCCGACTAGCGGGAGGGCCATCCCCTACGAGCAGTACTTC.

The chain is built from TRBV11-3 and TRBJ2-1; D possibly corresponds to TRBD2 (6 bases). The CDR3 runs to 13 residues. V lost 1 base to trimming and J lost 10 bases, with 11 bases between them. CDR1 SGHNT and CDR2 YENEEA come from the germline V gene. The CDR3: CASSLVGLAEQFF. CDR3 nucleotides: TGTGCCAGCAGCTTAGTCGGCCTAGCGGAGCAGTTCTTC.

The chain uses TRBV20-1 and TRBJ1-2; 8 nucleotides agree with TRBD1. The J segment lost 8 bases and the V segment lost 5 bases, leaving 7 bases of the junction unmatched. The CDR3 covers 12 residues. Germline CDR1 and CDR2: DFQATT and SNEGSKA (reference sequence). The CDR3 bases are TGCAGTGCTGTGGGACAGGTCGGGGGCTACACCTTC. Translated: CSAVGQVGGYTF.

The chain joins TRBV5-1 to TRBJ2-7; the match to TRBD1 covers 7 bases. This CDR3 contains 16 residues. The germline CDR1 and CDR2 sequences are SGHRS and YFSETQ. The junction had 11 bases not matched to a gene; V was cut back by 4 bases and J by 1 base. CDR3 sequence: CASSASARDRSYEQYF. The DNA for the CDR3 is TGCGCCAGCAGCGCCTCTGCCCGGGACAGATCCTACGAGCAGTACTTC.

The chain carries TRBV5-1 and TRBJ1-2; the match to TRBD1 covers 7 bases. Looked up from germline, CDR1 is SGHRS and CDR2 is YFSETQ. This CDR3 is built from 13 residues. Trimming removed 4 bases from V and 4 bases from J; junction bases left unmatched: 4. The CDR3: CASSRDSAYGYTF. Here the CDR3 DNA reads TGCGCCAGCAGCAGGGACAGCGCCTATGGCTACACCTTC.

The CDR3 bases are TGCAGTGCTAGCCGCTCCGGGACTAGCGGACACAATGAGCAGTTCTTC. It codes for CSASRSGTSGHNEQFF. This chain connects TRBV20-1 to TRBJ2-1; 11 positions agree with TRBD2. The CDR3 totals 16 residues. The V segment lost 3 bases and the J segment 5 bases; nucleotides outside the gene matches: 9. CDR1 is DFQATT, CDR2 SNEGSKA, per germline (reference sequence).

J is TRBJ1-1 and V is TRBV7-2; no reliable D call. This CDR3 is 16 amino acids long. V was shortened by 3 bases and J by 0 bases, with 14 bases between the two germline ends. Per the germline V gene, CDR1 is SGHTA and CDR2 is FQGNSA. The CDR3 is CASSLEGMRMNTEAFF. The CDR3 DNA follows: TGTGCCAGCAGCTTGGAAGGGATGAGGATGAACACTGAAGCTTTCTTT.

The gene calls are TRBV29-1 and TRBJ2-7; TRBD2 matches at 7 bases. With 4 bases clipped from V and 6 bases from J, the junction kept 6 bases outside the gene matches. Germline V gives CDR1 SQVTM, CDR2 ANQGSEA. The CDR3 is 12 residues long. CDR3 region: CSVVGEGREQYF. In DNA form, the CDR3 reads TGCAGCGTTGTGGGGGAGGGGCGCGAGCAGTACTTC.

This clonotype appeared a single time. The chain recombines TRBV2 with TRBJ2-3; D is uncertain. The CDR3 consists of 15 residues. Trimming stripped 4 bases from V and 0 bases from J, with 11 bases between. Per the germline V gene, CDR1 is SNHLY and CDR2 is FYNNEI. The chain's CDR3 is CASSVKGYSTDTQYF. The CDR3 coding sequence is TGTGCCAGCAGTGTCAAAGGGTATAGCACAGATACGCAGTATTTT.

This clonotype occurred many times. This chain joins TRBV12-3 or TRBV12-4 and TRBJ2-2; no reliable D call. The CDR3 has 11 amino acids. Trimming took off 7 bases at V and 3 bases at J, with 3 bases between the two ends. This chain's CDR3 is CASTDTGELFF. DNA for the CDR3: TGTGCCAGCACCGACACCGGGGAGCTGTTTTTT.

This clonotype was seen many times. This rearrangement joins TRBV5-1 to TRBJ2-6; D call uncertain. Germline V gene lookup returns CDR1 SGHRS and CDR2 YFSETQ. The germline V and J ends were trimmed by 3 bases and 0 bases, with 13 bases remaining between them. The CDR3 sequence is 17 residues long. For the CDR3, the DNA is TGCGCCAGCAGCTCCAGAACAGCCTACTCTGGGGCCAACGTCCTGACTTTC. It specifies CASSSRTAYSGANVLTF.

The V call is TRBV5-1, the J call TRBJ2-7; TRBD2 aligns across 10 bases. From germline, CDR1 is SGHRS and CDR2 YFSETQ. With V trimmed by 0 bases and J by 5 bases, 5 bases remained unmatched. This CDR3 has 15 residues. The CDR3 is CASSLEASGGHEQYF. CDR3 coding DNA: TGCGCCAGCAGCTTGGAGGCTAGCGGGGGTCACGAGCAGTACTTC.

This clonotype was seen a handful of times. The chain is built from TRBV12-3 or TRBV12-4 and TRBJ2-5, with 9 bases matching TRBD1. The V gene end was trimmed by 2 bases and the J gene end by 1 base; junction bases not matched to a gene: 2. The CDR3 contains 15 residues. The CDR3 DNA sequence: TGTGCCAGCAGTTTACGACAGGGGGGCCAAGAGACCCAGTACTTC. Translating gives CASSLRQGGQETQYF.

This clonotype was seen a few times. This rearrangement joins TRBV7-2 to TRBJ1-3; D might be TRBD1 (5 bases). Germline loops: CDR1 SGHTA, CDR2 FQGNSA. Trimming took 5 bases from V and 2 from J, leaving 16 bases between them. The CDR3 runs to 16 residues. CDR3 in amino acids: CASSNMQGLTGNTIYF. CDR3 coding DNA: TGTGCCAGCAGCAATATGCAGGGTTTGACTGGAAACACCATATATTTT.

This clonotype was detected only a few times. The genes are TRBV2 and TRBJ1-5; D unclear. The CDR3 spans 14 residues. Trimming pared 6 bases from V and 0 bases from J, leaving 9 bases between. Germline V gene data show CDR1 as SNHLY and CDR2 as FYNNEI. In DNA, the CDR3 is TGTGCCAGCAGCGGCGGGAATAGCAATCAGCCCCAGCATTTT. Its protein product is CASSGGNSNQPQHF.

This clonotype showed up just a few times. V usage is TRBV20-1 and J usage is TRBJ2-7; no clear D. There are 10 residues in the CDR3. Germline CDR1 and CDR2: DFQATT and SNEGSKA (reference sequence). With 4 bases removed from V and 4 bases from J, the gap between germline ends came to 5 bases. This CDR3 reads CSAKAYEQYV. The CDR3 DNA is TGCAGTGCTAAAGCGTACGAGCAGTACGTC.